Given below is one T cell receptor beta chain in context. The antigen remains undetermined. This sample is drawn from a study of neurological immune-mediated disorders. Study results and limitations: Phylogenetic grouping assigned the repertoires of 18 of 34 multiple sclerosis patients to a single related-CDR3 cluster, which may represent a signature. None of the CDR3 amino acid sequences of expanded clones were shared across subjects, and this suggested private repertoires in all groups. No clinical or MRI feature was associated with the multiple sclerosis repertoire cluster.

One entry per CDR3 protein, called by TCRdb with MiXCR from the 5' RACE reads. The table shows some 38,000 distinct CDR3 sequences, with 3.8% occurring only once. The V gene's germline CDR1 is MRHNA and CDR2 SNTAGT. The CDR3 has 15 amino acids. Trimming took 0 bases from V and 2 from J; bases not matched to a gene: 0. The TCR was taken from a man aged 30 to 45 with multiple sclerosis. The sample comprised PBMCs. This chain uses TRBV6-4 with TRBJ1-2; 10 bases map to TRBD1. The CDR3 DNA follows: TGTGCCAGCAGTGACTCGGGACAGGGGAACTATGGCTACACCTTC. Amino acids: CASSDSGQGNYGYTF.